The clone carrying this TCR beta chain was recorded once. The sample originates from a study of OX40 agonist ivuxolimab in advanced cancers. At the level of the study: The drug used for patients, ivuxolimab, was an agonistic anti-OX40 (CD134) antibody.

Clones were sequenced by immunoSEQ multiplex PCR, and TCRdb holds only the in-frame ones, with some missing. The sample has approximately 17,000 clones, about four fifths seen once. V shed 5 bases and J shed 4 bases, with 12 bases lying between them. Germline V CDR1 and CDR2: SEHNR, FQNEAQ (reference sequence). The length of the CDR3 is 14 residues. This receptor was obtained from an adult with an advanced solid tumor such as melanoma, head and neck, liver or kidney cancer. This chain uses TRBV7-9 with TRBJ2-1; D may match TRBD1 or TRBD2 (5 bases each). The sequencing here drew on CD4+ or CD8+ T cells sorted from blood, taken in a trial of the OX40 agonist ivuxolimab. CDR3 sequence (DNA): TGTGCCAGCAGCGCCGGGACCTCATACAATGAGCAGTTCTTC. Translated: CASSAGTSYNEQFF.